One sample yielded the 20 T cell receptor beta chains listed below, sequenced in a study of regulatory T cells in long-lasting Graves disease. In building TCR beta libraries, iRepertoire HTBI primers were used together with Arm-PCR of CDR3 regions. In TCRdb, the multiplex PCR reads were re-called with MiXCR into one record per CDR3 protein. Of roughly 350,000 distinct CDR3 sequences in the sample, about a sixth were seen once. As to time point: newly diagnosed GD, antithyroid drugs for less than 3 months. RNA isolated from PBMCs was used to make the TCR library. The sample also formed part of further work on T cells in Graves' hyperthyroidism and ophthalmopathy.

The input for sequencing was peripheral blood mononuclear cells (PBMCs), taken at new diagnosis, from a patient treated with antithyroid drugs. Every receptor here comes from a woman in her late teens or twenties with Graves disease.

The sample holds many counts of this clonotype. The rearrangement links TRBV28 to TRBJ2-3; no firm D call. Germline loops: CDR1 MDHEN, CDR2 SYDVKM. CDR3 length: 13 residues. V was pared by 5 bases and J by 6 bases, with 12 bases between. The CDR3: CASSPLMGDTQYF. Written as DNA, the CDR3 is TGTGCCAGCAGTCCCCTCATGGGGGATACGCAGTATTTT.

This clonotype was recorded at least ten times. CDR3: CSAMAGQVEQYF. The CDR3 DNA sequence: TGCAGTGCTATGGCGGGACAGGTCGAGCAGTACTTC. The gene calls are TRBV20-1 and TRBJ2-7; 8 nucleotides line up with TRBD1. Germline values: CDR1 DFQATT, CDR2 SNEGSKA (reference sequence). This CDR3 has 12 residues. The ends lost 4 bases at V and 6 bases at J; junction bases unmatched: 5.

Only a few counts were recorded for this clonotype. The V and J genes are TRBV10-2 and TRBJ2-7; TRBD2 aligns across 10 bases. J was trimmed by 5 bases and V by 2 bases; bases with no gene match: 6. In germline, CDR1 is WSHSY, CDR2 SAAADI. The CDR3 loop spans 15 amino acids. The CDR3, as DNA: TGCGCCAGCAGTGAGACCACTAGCGGGGCCGACGAGCAGTACTTC. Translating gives CASSETTSGADEQYF.

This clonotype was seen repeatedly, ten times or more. CDR3 loop: CSAPPVAVSTDTQYF. In DNA, the CDR3 is TGCAGTGCTCCTCCGGTAGCAGTTAGCACAGATACGCAGTATTTT. V is TRBV20-1 and J is TRBJ2-3; D gene ambiguous. V lost 5 bases and J lost 0, with 15 bases in between. The CDR3 has 15 amino acids. Germline CDR1 and CDR2: DFQATT and SNEGSKA (reference sequence).

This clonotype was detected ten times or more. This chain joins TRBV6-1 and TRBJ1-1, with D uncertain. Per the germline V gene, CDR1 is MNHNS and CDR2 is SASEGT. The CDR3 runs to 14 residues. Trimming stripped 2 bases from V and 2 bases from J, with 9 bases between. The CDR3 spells CASSEPNSNTEAFF. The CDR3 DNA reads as TGTGCCAGCAGTGAACCCAATTCCAACACTGAAGCTTTCTTT.

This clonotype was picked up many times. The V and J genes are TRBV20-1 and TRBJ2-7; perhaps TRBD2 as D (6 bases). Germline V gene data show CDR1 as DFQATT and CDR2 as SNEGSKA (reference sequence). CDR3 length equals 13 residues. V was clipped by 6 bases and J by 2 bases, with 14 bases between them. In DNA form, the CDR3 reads TGCAGTGCAGATCTAGCGTCAGCCTACGAGCAGTACTTC. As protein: CSADLASAYEQYF.

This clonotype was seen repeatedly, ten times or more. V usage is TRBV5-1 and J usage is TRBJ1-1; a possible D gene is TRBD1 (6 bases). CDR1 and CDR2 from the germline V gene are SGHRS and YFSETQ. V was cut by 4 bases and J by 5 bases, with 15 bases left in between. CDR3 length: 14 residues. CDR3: CASSITGIATEAFF. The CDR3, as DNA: TGCGCCAGCAGCATAACAGGGATCGCGACTGAAGCTTTCTTT.

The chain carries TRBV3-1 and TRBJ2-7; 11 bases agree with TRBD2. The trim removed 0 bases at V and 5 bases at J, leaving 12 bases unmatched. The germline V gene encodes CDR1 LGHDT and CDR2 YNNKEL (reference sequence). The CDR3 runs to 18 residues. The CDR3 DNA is TGTGCCAGCAGCCAAGATCATGGTAGCGGGAGGGCCGGGAACGAGCAGTACTTC. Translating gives CASSQDHGSGRAGNEQYF.

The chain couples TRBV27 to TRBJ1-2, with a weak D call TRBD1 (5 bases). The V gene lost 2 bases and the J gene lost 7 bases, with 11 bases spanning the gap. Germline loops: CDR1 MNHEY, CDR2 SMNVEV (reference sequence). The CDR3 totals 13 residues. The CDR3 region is CASSLGGMSGYTF. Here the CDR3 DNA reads TGTGCCAGCAGTTTAGGGGGGATGTCTGGCTACACCTTC.

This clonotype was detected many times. The CDR3 spells CASSGRTSGNNEQYF. For the CDR3, the DNA is TGCGCCAGCAGCGGGAGGACTAGCGGGAACAACGAGCAGTACTTC. V and J are TRBV5-1 and TRBJ2-7, with 12 bases fitting TRBD2. V lost 4 bases, J lost 5 bases, and 7 bases stayed unmatched. From germline, CDR1 is SGHRS and CDR2 YFSETQ. This CDR3 is 15 amino acids long.

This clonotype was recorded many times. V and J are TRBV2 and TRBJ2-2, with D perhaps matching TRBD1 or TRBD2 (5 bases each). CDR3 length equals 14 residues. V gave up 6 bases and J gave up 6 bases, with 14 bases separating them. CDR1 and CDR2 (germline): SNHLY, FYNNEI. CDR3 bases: TGTGCCAGCAGCCAACGAGGGGTCCCCGGGGAGCTGTTTTTT. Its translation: CASSQRGVPGELFF.

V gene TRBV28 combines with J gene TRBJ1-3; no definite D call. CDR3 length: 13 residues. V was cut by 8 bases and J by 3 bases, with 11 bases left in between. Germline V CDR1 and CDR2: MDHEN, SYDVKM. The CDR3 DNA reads TGTGCCAGCCGTGGCGCCGTTGGAAACACCATATATTTT. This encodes CASRGAVGNTIYF. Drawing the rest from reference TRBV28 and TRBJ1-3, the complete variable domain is DVKVTQSSRYLVKRTGEKVFLECVQDMDHENMFWYRQDPGLGLRLIYFSYDVKMKEKGDIPEGYSVSREKKERFSLILESASTNQTSMYLCASRGAVGNTIYFGEGSWLTVV.

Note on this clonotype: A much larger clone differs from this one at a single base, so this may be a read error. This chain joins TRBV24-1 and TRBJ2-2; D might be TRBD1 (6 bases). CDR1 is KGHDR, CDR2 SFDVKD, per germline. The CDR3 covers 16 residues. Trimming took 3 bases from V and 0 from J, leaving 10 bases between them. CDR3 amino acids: CATSDPGHTNTGELFF. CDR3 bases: TGTGCCACCAGTGATCCGGGACACACGAACACCGGGGAGCTGTTTTTT.

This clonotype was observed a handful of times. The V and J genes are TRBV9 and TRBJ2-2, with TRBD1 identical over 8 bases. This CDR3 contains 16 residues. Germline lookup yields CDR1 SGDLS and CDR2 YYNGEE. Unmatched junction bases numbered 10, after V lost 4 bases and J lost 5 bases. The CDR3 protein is CASSPDRGAGTGELFF. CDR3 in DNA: TGTGCCAGCAGCCCCGACAGGGGTGCAGGGACCGGGGAGCTGTTTTTT.

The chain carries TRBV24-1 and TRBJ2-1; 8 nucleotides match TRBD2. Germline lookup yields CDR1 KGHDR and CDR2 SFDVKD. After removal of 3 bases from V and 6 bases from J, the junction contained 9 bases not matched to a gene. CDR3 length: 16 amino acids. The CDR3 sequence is CATSDMGSGAGNEQFF. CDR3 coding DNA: TGTGCCACCAGTGATATGGGTAGCGGGGCCGGCAATGAGCAGTTCTTC.

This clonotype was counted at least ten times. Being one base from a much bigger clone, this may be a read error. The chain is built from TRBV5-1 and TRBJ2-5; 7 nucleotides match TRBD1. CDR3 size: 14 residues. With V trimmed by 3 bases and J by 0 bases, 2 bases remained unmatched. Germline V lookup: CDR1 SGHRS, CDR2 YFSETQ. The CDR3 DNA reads TGCGCCAGCAGCTCGGGACAGTACCAAGAGACCCAGTACTTC. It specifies CASSSGQYQETQYF.

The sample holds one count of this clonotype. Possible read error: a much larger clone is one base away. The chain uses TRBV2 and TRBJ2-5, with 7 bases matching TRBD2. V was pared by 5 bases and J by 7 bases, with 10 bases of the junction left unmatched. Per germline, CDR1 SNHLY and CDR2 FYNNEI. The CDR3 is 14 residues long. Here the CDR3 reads CASSRTSSKGTQYF. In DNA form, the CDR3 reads TGTGCCAGCAGTAGGACTAGTTCGAAAGGGACCCAGTACTTC.

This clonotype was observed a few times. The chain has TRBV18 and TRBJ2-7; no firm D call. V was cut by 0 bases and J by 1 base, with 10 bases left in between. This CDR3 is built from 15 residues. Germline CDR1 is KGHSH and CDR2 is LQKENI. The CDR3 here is CASSPPIRGSYEQYF. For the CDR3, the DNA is TGTGCCAGCTCACCACCAATCCGCGGATCCTACGAGCAGTACTTC.

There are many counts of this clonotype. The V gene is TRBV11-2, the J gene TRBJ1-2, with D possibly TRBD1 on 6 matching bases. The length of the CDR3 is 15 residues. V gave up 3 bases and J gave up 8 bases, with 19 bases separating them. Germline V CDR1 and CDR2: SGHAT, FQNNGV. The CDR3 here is CASSFAPPGGHGYTF. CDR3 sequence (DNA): TGTGCCAGCAGCTTCGCCCCCCCCGGGGGGCACGGCTACACCTTC.

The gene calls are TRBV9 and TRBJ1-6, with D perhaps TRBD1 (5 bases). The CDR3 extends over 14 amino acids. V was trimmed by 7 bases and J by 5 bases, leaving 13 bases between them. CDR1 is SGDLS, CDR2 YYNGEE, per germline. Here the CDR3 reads CASSRRVNNSPLHF. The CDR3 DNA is TGTGCCAGCTCGCGCAGGGTCAATAATTCACCCCTCCACTTT. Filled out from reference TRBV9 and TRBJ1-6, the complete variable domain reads DSGVTQTPKHLITATGQRVTLRCSPRSGDLSVYWYQQSLDQGLQFLIQYYNGEERAKGNILERFSAQQFPDLHSELNLSSLELGDSALYFCASSRRVNNSPLHFGNGTRLTVT.